This T cell receptor beta chain was identified during a study of post-analysis software for immune sequencing data. Looking at the study overall: Disease trajectories encompassed relapsing-remitting, secondary progressive and progressive-relapsing multiple sclerosis.

Unique-molecular-identifier-tagged TCR beta cDNA libraries were used. The source material, about 0.9 to 11 million T cells, gave rise to about 500,000 cDNA molecules. One entry per CDR3 protein results from TCRdb running MiXCR on the PCR reads. The data hold hundreds of thousands of distinct CDR3 sequences, with roughly 27% observed a single time. Germline V CDR1 and CDR2: SGHRS, YFSETQ. The CDR3 loop spans 15 amino acids. V trimming: 4 bases; J trimming: 5 bases; junction bases outside the gene matches: 3. The sample holds many counts of this clonotype. Its cognate antigen is unknown. Whole-study findings and limits: Five or six TRBV segments, TRBV5-6, TRBV5-1 and TRBV20-1 among them, were found more frequent in patients than controls. Strong co-clustering by F measure linked samples that shared a preparation batch. Multiple sclerosis patients had significantly lower normalized Chao1 diversity than controls.

The V and J genes are TRBV5-1 and TRBJ2-5; TRBD2 aligns across 15 bases. Sequencing was done on a sample of blood. The TCR sequence derives from a girl aged 10 to 17 with multiple sclerosis. In DNA form, the CDR3 reads TGCGCCAGCAGCAGAGGACTAGCGGGGGGGGAGACCCAGTACTTC. It is translated as CASSRGLAGGETQYF.